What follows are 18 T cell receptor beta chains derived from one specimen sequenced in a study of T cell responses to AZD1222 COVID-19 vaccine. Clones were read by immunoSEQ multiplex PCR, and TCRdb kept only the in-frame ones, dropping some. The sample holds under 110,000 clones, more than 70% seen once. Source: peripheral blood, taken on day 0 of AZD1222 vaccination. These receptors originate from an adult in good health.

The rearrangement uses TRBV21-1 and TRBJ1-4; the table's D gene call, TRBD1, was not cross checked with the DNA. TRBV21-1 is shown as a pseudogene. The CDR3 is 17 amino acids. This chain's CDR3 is CASSNPRGTATNEKLFF. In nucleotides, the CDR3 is TGTGCCAGCAGCAACCCCAGGGGAACTGCAACTAATGAAAAACTGTTTTTT.

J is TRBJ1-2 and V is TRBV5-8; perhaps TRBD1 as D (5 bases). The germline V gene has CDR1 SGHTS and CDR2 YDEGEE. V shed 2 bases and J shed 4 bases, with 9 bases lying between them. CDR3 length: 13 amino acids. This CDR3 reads CASSLGVAYGYTF. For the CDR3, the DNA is TGTGCCAGCAGCTTAGGGGTGGCCTATGGCTACACCTTC. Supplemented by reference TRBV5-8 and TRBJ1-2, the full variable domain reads EAGVTQSPTHLIKTRGQQATLRCSPISGHTSVYWYQQALGLGLQFLLWYDEGEERNRGNFPPRFSGRQFPNYSSELNVNALELEDSALYLCASSLGVAYGYTFGSGTRLTVV.

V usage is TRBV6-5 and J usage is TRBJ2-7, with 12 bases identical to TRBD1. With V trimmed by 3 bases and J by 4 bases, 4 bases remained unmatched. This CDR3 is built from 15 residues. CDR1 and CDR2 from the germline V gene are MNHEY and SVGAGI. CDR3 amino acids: CASSYRDRGHYEQYF. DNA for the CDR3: TGTGCCAGCAGTTATAGGGACAGGGGGCATTACGAGCAGTACTTC.

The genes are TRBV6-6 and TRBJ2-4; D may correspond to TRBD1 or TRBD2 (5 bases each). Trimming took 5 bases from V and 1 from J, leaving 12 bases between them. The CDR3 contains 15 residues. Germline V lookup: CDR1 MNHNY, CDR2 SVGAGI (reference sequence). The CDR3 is CASSAEGFAKNIQYF. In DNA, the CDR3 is TGTGCCAGCAGTGCCGAGGGGTTTGCCAAAAACATTCAGTACTTC.

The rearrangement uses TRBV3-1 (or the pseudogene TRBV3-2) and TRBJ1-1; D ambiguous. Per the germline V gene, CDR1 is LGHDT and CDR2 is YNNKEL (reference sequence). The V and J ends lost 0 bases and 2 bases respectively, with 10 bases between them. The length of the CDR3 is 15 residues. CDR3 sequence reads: CASSQDRGDNTEAFF. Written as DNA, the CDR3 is TGTGCCAGCAGCCAAGATAGAGGCGATAACACTGAAGCTTTCTTT.

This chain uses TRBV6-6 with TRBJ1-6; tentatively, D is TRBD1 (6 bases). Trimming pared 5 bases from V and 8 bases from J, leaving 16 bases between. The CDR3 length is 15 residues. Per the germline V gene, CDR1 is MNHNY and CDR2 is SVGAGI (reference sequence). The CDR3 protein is CASSTGGAVYSPLHF. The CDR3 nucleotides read TGTGCCAGCAGTACGGGGGGGGCCGTTTATTCACCCCTCCACTTT.

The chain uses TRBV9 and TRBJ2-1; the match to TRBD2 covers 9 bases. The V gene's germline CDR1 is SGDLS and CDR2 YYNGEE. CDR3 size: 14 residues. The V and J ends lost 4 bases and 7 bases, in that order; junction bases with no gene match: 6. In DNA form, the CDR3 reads TGTGCCAGCAGCAATAGCGGGAGTAGAAATGAGCAGTTCTTC. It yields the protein CASSNSGSRNEQFF.

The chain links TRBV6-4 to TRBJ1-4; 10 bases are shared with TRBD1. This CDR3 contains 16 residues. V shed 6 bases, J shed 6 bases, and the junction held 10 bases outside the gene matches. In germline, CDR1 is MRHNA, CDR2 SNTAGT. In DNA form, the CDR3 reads TGTGCCAGCAGCCCGTCATATGGGACAGGGGATGAAAAACTGTTTTTT. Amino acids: CASSPSYGTGDEKLFF.

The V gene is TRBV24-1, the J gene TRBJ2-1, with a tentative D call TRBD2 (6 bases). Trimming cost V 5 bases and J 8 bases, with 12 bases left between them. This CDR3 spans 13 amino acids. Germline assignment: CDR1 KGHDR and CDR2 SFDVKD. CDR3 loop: CATSAGTQYEQFF. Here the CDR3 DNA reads TGTGCCACCAGTGCCGGGACTCAATATGAGCAGTTCTTC.

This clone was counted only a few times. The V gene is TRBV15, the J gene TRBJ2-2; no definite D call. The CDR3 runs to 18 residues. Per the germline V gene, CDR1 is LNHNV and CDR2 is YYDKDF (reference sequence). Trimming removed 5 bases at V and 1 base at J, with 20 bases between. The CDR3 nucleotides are TGTGCCACCAGCCTTACCTCTTGGGATCCTTTGAACACCGGGGAGCTGTTTTTT. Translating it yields CATSLTSWDPLNTGELFF.

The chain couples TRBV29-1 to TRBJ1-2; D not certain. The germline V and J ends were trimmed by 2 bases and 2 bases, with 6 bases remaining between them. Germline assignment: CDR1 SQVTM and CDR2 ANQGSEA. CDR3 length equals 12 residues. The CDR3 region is CSVERGNYGYTF. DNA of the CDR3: TGCAGCGTTGAACGAGGGAACTATGGCTACACCTTC.

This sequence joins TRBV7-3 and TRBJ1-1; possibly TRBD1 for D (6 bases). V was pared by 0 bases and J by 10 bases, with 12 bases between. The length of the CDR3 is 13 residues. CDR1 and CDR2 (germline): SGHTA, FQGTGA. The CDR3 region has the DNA TGTGCCAGCAGCTTAACAGAGGGGGGCCCAGCTTTCTTT. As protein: CASSLTEGGPAFF.

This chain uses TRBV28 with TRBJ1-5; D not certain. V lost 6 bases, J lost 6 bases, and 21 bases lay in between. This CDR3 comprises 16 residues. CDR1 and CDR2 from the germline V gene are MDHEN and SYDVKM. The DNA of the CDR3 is TGTGCCAGCAGCGATATCCAATCTACAGCAGGTCAGCCCCAGCATTTT. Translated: CASSDIQSTAGQPQHF.

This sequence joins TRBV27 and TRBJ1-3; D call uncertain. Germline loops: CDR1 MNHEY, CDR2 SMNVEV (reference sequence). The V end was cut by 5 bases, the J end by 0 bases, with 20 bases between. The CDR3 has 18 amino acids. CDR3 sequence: CASSPDPYDRLSGNTIYF. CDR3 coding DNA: TGTGCCAGCAGTCCCGATCCGTATGACCGGCTCTCTGGAAACACCATATATTTT.

In nucleotides, the CDR3 is TGTGCCAGCAGCTTGGATTTAGCGGGAGGCCACGAGCAGTACTTC. This encodes CASSLDLAGGHEQYF. V and J are TRBV5-4 and TRBJ2-7; the match to TRBD2 covers 10 bases. The CDR3 consists of 15 residues. J was trimmed by 5 bases and V by 0 bases; bases with no gene match: 5. Germline assignment: CDR1 SGHNT and CDR2 YYREEE (reference sequence).

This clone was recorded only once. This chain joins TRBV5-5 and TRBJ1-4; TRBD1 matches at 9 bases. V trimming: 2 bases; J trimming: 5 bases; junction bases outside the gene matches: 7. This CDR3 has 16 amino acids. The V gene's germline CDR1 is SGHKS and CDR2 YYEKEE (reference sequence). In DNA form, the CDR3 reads TGTGCCAGCAGCTTAGCCTCCGGGACAGGGAATGAAAAACTGTTTTTT. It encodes CASSLASGTGNEKLFF.

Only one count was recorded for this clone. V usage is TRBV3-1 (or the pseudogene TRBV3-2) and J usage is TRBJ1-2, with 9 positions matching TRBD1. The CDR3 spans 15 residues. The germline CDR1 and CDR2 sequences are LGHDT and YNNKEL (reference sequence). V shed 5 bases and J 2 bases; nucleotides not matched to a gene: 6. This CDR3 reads CASSLLGQGNYGYTF. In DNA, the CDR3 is TGTGCCAGCAGCTTGCTTGGACAGGGGAACTATGGCTACACCTTC.

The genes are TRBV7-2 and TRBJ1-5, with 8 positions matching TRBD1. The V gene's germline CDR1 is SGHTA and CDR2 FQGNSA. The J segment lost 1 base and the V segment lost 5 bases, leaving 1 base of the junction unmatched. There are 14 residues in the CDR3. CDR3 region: CASSRQGSNQPQHF. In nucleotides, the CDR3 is TGTGCCAGCAGCAGACAGGGGAGCAATCAGCCCCAGCATTTT.